The 20 T cell receptor beta chains below all came from one sample that was sequenced in a study (dated by TCRdb to 2016 to 2018). Receptors were amplified or captured by RT-PCR. Sequencing instrument: Illumina MiSeq. TCRdb cleaned the public reads at Q25 with fastp, built clones with MiXCR and kept in-frame beta chains. Identical CDR3 proteins give one entry, which carries the most common genes and DNA. The sample data list almost 700,000 distinct CDR3 sequences, and 14% of these were observed just once. The ten largest account for roughly 3.9% of the sample. Sequencing was done on a sample of memory CD4+ T cells from blood. These receptor sequences come from a female donor in good health, serving as a healthy control.

The chain uses TRBV14 and TRBJ1-1; possible D gene TRBD1, 5 bases. CDR3 size: 17 residues. Germline CDR1 is SGHDN and CDR2 is FVKESK. V was cut by 0 bases and J by 5 bases, with 19 bases left in between. This CDR3 reads CASSQDRRGTRRTEAFF. The CDR3 region has the DNA TGTGCCAGCAGCCAAGATAGGCGGGGCACGCGCCGGACTGAAGCTTTCTTT.

This clonotype was counted between two and nine times. The rearrangement links TRBV12-5 to TRBJ2-1; 11 bases align to TRBD2. Germline CDR1 reads LGHNT; CDR2 reads FRNRAP. V dropped 6 bases and J dropped 7; count of bases not matched to a gene: 11. CDR3 length equals 16 residues. CDR3 protein: CASGPPTSGIANEQFF. The CDR3 nucleotides read TGTGCTAGTGGCCCCCCGACTAGCGGGATAGCGAATGAGCAGTTCTTC.

The V gene is TRBV28, the J gene TRBJ1-1; D remains unclear. Germline CDR1 MDHEN, CDR2 SYDVKM. V dropped 6 bases and J dropped 0 bases, with 11 bases sitting between them. CDR3 length equals 14 residues. CDR3 nucleotides: TGTGCCAGCAGCTTCGGACGGATGAACACTGAAGCTTTCTTT. It translates to CASSFGRMNTEAFF.

J is TRBJ2-2 and V is TRBV7-2; D could derive from TRBD1 or TRBD2 (6 bases each). Trimming cost V 4 bases and J 4 bases, with 10 bases left between them. The CDR3 totals 14 residues. The germline V gene has CDR1 SGHTA and CDR2 FQGNSA. CDR3: CASSSRGLTGELFF. In DNA form, the CDR3 reads TGTGCCAGCAGCTCCCGGGGGCTCACCGGGGAGCTGTTTTTT.

The genes are TRBV3-1 and TRBJ1-2, with D possibly TRBD1 on 5 matching bases. V was trimmed by 5 bases and J by 8 bases, leaving 24 bases between them. The CDR3 length is 16 residues. Germline V gene lookup returns CDR1 LGHDT and CDR2 YNNKEL (reference sequence). CDR3: CASSARYSSTQGGYTF. CDR3 in DNA: TGTGCCAGCAGCGCAAGATATTCTTCCACGCAGGGAGGCTACACCTTC.

This chain links TRBV29-1 with TRBJ2-1, with D maybe TRBD1 (9 bases). Germline CDR1 reads SQVTM; CDR2 reads ANQGSEA. The germline V and J ends were trimmed by 4 bases and 9 bases, with 19 bases remaining between them. This CDR3 is 14 amino acids long. The CDR3: CSVVGTGTRTEQFF. Here the CDR3 DNA reads TGCAGCGTTGTGGGGACAGGGACTAGGACTGAGCAGTTCTTC.

This chain connects TRBV4-3 to TRBJ2-3; 8 bases align to TRBD1. Trimming at V came to 0 bases and at J to 1 base, leaving 6 bases not matched to a gene. The CDR3 has 17 residues. Germline loops: CDR1 LGHNA, CDR2 YSLEER. The CDR3 loop reads CASSQDGQGARTDTQYF. The CDR3 DNA follows: TGCGCCAGCAGCCAAGATGGCCAGGGGGCGCGCACAGATACGCAGTATTTT.

The chain is built from TRBV20-1 and TRBJ1-2, with TRBD1 matching 8 bases. CDR1 DFQATT and CDR2 SNEGSKA come from the germline V gene (reference sequence). The trim removed 1 base at V and 7 bases at J, leaving 8 bases unmatched. The CDR3 runs to 14 residues. The CDR3, as DNA: TGCAGTGCTAGAGCCGGACCAGACAGGGGTGGCTACACCTTC. This gives the protein CSARAGPDRGGYTF.

V is TRBV5-1 and J is TRBJ2-3; 7 bases are shared with TRBD1. The CDR3 has 16 residues. After removal of 0 bases from V and 4 bases from J, the junction contained 8 bases not matched to a gene. CDR1 is SGHRS and CDR2 is YFSETQ in the germline V gene. In DNA, the CDR3 is TGCGCCAGCAGCTTGGCTGTGACAGGGAGCGCAGATACGCAGTATTTT. This translates into CASSLAVTGSADTQYF.

The chain links TRBV10-3 to TRBJ2-1; 11 positions agree with TRBD1. The CDR3 is 17 residues long. Germline CDR1 and CDR2: ENHRY and SYGVKD. With 4 bases clipped from V and 3 bases from J, the junction kept 8 bases outside the gene matches. The CDR3 region is CAISASTGTGGYNEQFF. CDR3 DNA: TGTGCCATCAGTGCCAGTACCGGGACAGGGGGCTACAATGAGCAGTTCTTC.

This clonotype was seen repeatedly, ten times or more. This CDR3 is CSARDGGQLTYEQYF. DNA for the CDR3: TGCAGTGCTAGAGATGGTGGACAGCTTACCTACGAGCAGTACTTC. The chain employs TRBV20-1 and TRBJ2-7, with a weak D call TRBD1 (6 bases). CDR1 is DFQATT, CDR2 SNEGSKA, per germline (reference sequence). This CDR3 contains 15 residues. V gave up 0 bases and J gave up 2 bases, with 14 bases separating them.

The genes are TRBV6-5 and TRBJ2-7; 7 nucleotides line up with TRBD2. The CDR3 extends over 12 amino acids. The V gene end was trimmed by 8 bases and the J gene end by 2 bases; junction bases not matched to a gene: 3. From germline, CDR1 is MNHEY and CDR2 SVGAGI. This CDR3 is CASGGGAYEQYF. Here the CDR3 DNA reads TGTGCCAGCGGGGGGGGGGCCTACGAGCAGTACTTC.

This clonotype came up a few times. J is TRBJ2-2 and V is TRBV9; 8 positions match TRBD1. The V segment lost 0 bases and the J segment 7 bases; nucleotides outside the gene matches: 11. This CDR3 comprises 17 residues. CDR1 is SGDLS, CDR2 YYNGEE, per germline. The CDR3 here is CASSVGPGRGQDGELFF. The CDR3 nucleotides are TGTGCCAGCAGCGTAGGGCCCGGCAGGGGGCAAGACGGGGAGCTGTTTTTT.

This clonotype was observed a handful of times. The chain has TRBV6-5 and TRBJ2-2; a possible D gene is TRBD2 (5 bases). This CDR3 comprises 12 residues. Germline V CDR1 and CDR2: MNHEY, SVGAGI. V was pared by 8 bases and J by 6 bases, with 10 bases between. In DNA form, the CDR3 reads TGTGCCAGCTGCGGGTGGGCCGGGGAGCTGTTTTTT. It specifies CASCGWAGELFF.

On this clonotype: Given a much more abundant clone one base away, this may be a read error. This rearrangement joins TRBV27 to TRBJ2-5, with 12 positions matching TRBD2. V shed 5 bases, J shed 4 bases, and the junction held 14 bases outside the gene matches. Germline V gene data show CDR1 as MNHEY and CDR2 as SMNVEV (reference sequence). The CDR3 has 18 amino acids. This CDR3 reads CASSPRDRETSGRETQYF. CDR3 DNA sequence: TGTGCCAGCAGTCCACGGGACAGAGAGACTAGCGGGAGAGAGACCCAGTACTTC.

This clonotype was seen more than once but under ten times. As DNA, the CDR3 is TGCAGTGCTAGGATGGGGCAGTTGTTCTCACCCCTCCACTTT. Protein sequence: CSARMGQLFSPLHF. V usage is TRBV20-1 and J usage is TRBJ1-6; possible D gene TRBD1, 5 bases. The CDR3 spans 14 residues. Germline values: CDR1 DFQATT, CDR2 SNEGSKA (reference sequence). V lost 3 bases and J lost 10, with 16 bases in between.

V is TRBV12-3 or TRBV12-4 and J is TRBJ2-1, with D possibly matching TRBD2 (5 bases). The CDR3 sequence is 14 residues long. V lost 4 bases and J 2 bases, leaving 9 bases between the germline ends. The CDR3, as DNA: TGTGCCAGCAGTTATGAGCGGCCCTACAATGAGCAGTTCTTC. Amino acid sequence: CASSYERPYNEQFF.

In its sample, this clonotype was seen a few times. This rearrangement joins TRBV5-1 to TRBJ1-5, with TRBD1 identical over 7 bases. Germline CDR1 reads SGHRS; CDR2 reads YFSETQ. CDR3 size: 16 residues. V shed 4 bases, J shed 0 bases, and the junction held 7 bases outside the gene matches. The CDR3 sequence is CASSPDRDDSNQPQHF. DNA of the CDR3: TGCGCCAGCAGCCCCGACAGGGATGATAGCAATCAGCCCCAGCATTTT.

This clonotype appeared a few times. V usage is TRBV7-8 and J usage is TRBJ1-2; 7 nucleotides align to TRBD1. Losses at the gene ends were 1 base for V and 4 bases for J; bases not matched to a gene: 9. The CDR3 totals 16 residues. Germline V gene data show CDR1 as SGHVS and CDR2 as FQNEAQ. The CDR3 coding sequence is TGTGCCAGCAGCTTAGATTGGGCAGGGGGGCTCTATGGCTACACCTTC. Protein: CASSLDWAGGLYGYTF.

This clonotype has at least ten counts. The chain uses TRBV6-5 and TRBJ2-3; D may be TRBD1 (5 bases). Per germline, CDR1 MNHEY and CDR2 SVGAGI. This CDR3 is 14 amino acids long. V lost 4 bases and J lost 2, with 10 bases in between. CDR3 sequence reads: CASSLDRYTDTQYF. The CDR3 DNA reads as TGTGCCAGCAGTTTAGACAGATACACAGATACGCAGTATTTT.